These 18 T cell receptor beta chains share one sample of origin, sequenced in a study of blood T cell repertoires in COVID-19. Assay used: immunoSEQ multiplex PCR; TCRdb lists only in-frame clones, some missing. The table has approximately 280,000 clones, about 88% seen once. Sequenced sample: peripheral blood. Receptors originate from a human donor with COVID-19, enrolled during active disease. The donor label of this sample is uncertain.

This chain connects TRBV7-9 to TRBJ2-3, with TRBD1 as a possible D gene (6 bases). This CDR3 spans 15 amino acids. CDR1 is SEHNR, CDR2 FQNEAQ, per germline (reference sequence). With 1 base removed from V and 5 bases from J, the gap between germline ends came to 13 bases. The CDR3 region has the DNA TGTGCCAGCAGCTTAGGCGACAGGAGGCAAGATACGCAGTATTTT. Protein: CASSLGDRRQDTQYF.

The V call is TRBV11-2, the J call TRBJ2-1; no definite D call. V was trimmed by 1 base and J by 9 bases, leaving 13 bases between them. The germline V gene has CDR1 SGHAT and CDR2 FQNNGV. CDR3 length equals 14 residues. In DNA form, the CDR3 reads TGTGCCAGCAGCTTAGGACGGGTCAGCACTGAGCAGTTCTTC. Its translation is CASSLGRVSTEQFF.

V usage is TRBV6-5 and J usage is TRBJ1-2; D uncertain. This CDR3 has 15 residues. Trimming stripped 6 bases from V and 2 bases from J, with 16 bases between. Germline CDR1 MNHEY, CDR2 SVGAGI. CDR3 region: CASSTLRTGNYGYTF. DNA for the CDR3: TGTGCCAGCAGCACTCTCCGGACGGGAAACTATGGCTACACCTTC.

As to this clone: Other DNA sequences in this sample translate to the same CDR3. The chain joins TRBV19 to TRBJ1-5, with no clear D. Germline V gene lookup returns CDR1 LNHDA and CDR2 SQIVND (reference sequence). Trimming removed 2 bases from V and 3 bases from J, with 11 bases in between. CDR3 length equals 15 residues. The CDR3, as DNA: TGTGCCAGTAGTATACCGGGAGACTCCAATCAGCCCCAGCATTTT. Amino acid sequence: CASSIPGDSNQPQHF.

The chain is built from TRBV12-3 or TRBV12-4 and TRBJ1-1; the D is unclear. Trimming removed 3 bases at V and 1 base at J, with 6 bases between. The CDR3 has 13 residues. DNA for the CDR3: TGTGCCAGCAGTTTCTATGGGAACACTGAAGCTTTCTTT. Protein sequence: CASSFYGNTEAFF.

The chain joins TRBV9 to TRBJ1-3, with D hard to call. Trimming took off 2 bases at V and 4 bases at J, with 10 bases between the two ends. CDR1 and CDR2 from the germline V gene are SGDLS and YYNGEE. The CDR3 is made up of 14 amino acids. The CDR3 sequence is CASSVGETGNTIYF. In nucleotides, the CDR3 is TGTGCCAGCAGCGTTGGAGAAACGGGAAACACCATATATTTT. Complete variable domain (other parts from reference TRBV9 and TRBJ1-3): DSGVTQTPKHLITATGQRVTLRCSPRSGDLSVYWYQQSLDQGLQFLIQYYNGEERAKGNILERFSAQQFPDLHSELNLSSLELGDSALYFCASSVGETGNTIYFGEGSWLTVV.

This chain uses TRBV29-1 with TRBJ1-1; possible D gene TRBD1, 5 bases. V lost 8 bases and J 5 bases, leaving 18 bases between the germline ends. From germline, CDR1 is SQVTM and CDR2 ANQGSEA. The CDR3 is 13 amino acids. CDR3 coding DNA: TGCAGCTCCAGCGATGGGGCGGGAACTGAAGCTTTCTTT. Translated: CSSSDGAGTEAFF.

The chain carries TRBV7-2 and TRBJ2-7; 7 bases are shared with TRBD2. The CDR3 runs 14 residues. The germline CDR1 and CDR2 sequences are SGHTA and FQGNSA. The V segment lost 1 base and the J segment 7 bases; nucleotides outside the gene matches: 7. The CDR3 reads CASSLGGGAEEQYF. CDR3 sequence (DNA): TGTGCCAGCAGCTTAGGGGGGGGAGCGGAAGAGCAGTACTTC.

The genes are TRBV19 and TRBJ2-6; D is perhaps TRBD1 (6 bases). Germline CDR1 and CDR2: LNHDA and SQIVND (reference sequence). The CDR3 extends over 17 amino acids. V was cut by 4 bases and J by 2 bases, with 15 bases left in between. DNA of the CDR3: TGTGCCAGTAGTAAATGGACAGCAGACACTGGGGCCAACGTCCTGACTTTC. Translating it yields CASSKWTADTGANVLTF.

V usage is TRBV20-1 and J usage is TRBJ1-1; D call uncertain. The CDR3 runs to 11 residues. V lost 4 bases to trimming and J lost 1 base, with 4 bases between them. The V gene's germline CDR1 is DFQATT and CDR2 SNEGSKA (reference sequence). CDR3 in amino acids: CSAKANTEAFF. In DNA form, the CDR3 reads TGCAGTGCTAAAGCGAACACTGAAGCTTTCTTT.

V is TRBV5-1 and J is TRBJ1-2, with D tentatively TRBD1 (6 bases). The CDR3 has 15 residues. V was cut by 4 bases and J by 10 bases, with 23 bases left in between. Germline CDR1 SGHRS, CDR2 YFSETQ. This chain's CDR3 is CASSPVSTGYVAYTF. CDR3 nucleotides: TGCGCCAGCAGCCCCGTCAGTACAGGGTACGTTGCCTACACCTTC.

The chain recombines TRBV6-5 with TRBJ1-5, with D perhaps TRBD1 (6 bases). This CDR3 has 14 residues. Germline lookup yields CDR1 MNHEY and CDR2 SVGAGI. The V gene lost 3 bases and the J gene lost 4 bases, with 10 bases spanning the gap. The CDR3 here is CASSYLGTNQPQHF. DNA of the CDR3: TGTGCCAGCAGTTATTTGGGGACAAATCAGCCCCAGCATTTT.

The chain uses TRBV3-1 (or the pseudogene TRBV3-2) and TRBJ2-1; 11 bases are a match to TRBD2. CDR3 length: 16 residues. V trimming: 3 bases; J trimming: 7 bases; junction bases outside the gene matches: 8. The germline gives CDR1 LGHDT, CDR2 YNNKEL (reference sequence). The CDR3 is CASSHLGGTSGNEQFF. The CDR3 coding sequence is TGTGCCAGCAGCCATTTGGGGGGGACTAGCGGTAATGAGCAGTTCTTC.

The V call is TRBV28, the J call TRBJ1-5; 11 bases agree with TRBD1. In germline, CDR1 is MDHEN, CDR2 SYDVKM. This CDR3 spans 14 amino acids. V was pared by 6 bases and J by 4 bases, with 2 bases of the junction left unmatched. Here the CDR3 reads CASRGTGGNQPQHF. CDR3 coding DNA: TGTGCCAGCAGAGGGACAGGGGGGAATCAGCCCCAGCATTTT. Full variable domain (missing parts from reference TRBV28 and TRBJ1-5): DVKVTQSSRYLVKRTGEKVFLECVQDMDHENMFWYRQDPGLGLRLIYFSYDVKMKEKGDIPEGYSVSREKKERFSLILESASTNQTSMYLCASRGTGGNQPQHFGDGTRLSIL.

J is TRBJ2-7 and V is TRBV5-1; 8 bases map to TRBD1. V was pared by 7 bases and J by 2 bases, with 8 bases of the junction left unmatched. CDR3 length equals 14 residues. In germline, CDR1 is SGHRS, CDR2 YFSETQ. The CDR3 sequence: CASQTGTGPYEQYF. CDR3 DNA: TGCGCCAGCCAAACCGGGACAGGACCCTACGAGCAGTACTTC. The full variable domain, in which reference TRBV5-1 and TRBJ2-7 provide the parts outside the CDR3, is KAGVTQTPRYLIKTRGQQVTLSCSPISGHRSVSWYQQTPGQGLQFLFEYFSETQRNKGNFPGRFSGRQFSNSRSEMNVSTLELGDSALYLCASQTGTGPYEQYFGPGTRLTVT.

The chain combines TRBV2 with TRBJ2-5; D not resolved. The V gene lost 7 bases and the J gene lost 0 bases, with 9 bases spanning the gap. CDR3 length: 13 residues. In germline, CDR1 is SNHLY, CDR2 FYNNEI. CDR3 coding DNA: TGTGCCAGCAAGTGGGCAGACCAAGAGACCCAGTACTTC. Residues: CASKWADQETQYF.

This clone showed up just once. The chain couples TRBV28 to TRBJ2-7; 9 bases map to TRBD1. This CDR3 has 18 amino acids. Germline-derived CDR1 and CDR2 are MDHEN and SYDVKM. Losses at the gene ends were 1 base for V and 7 bases for J; bases not matched to a gene: 17. In DNA, the CDR3 is TGTGCCAGCAGTTTATACGAGCGCTCCGGGACAGGGTTGCGGGAGCAGTACTTC. This encodes CASSLYERSGTGLREQYF.

CDR3 amino acids: CAWAPGQGEETQYF. In DNA form, the CDR3 reads TGTGCCTGGGCCCCGGGACAGGGTGAAGAGACCCAGTACTTC. The chain carries TRBV30 and TRBJ2-5, with 9 bases fitting TRBD1. The CDR3 is made up of 14 amino acids. Unmatched junction bases numbered 7, after V lost 5 bases and J lost 3 bases. Germline CDR1 is GTSNPN and CDR2 is SVGIG (reference sequence).